This paragraph covers one TCR beta chain sequence. The clone's antigen remains unknown. Base qualities are not provided; no much larger clone lies one nucleotide away. The source of the sample is a study of post-analysis software for immune sequencing data (dated by TCRdb to between 2014 and 2017). About the study as a whole: Recorded disease courses included relapsing-remitting, secondary progressive and progressive-relapsing multiple sclerosis, with some patients lacking subtype annotation. A subset of samples was prepared in parallel using single-end sample barcoding, then pooled and co-amplified after Illumina adapter ligation. The patient repertoires were set against eleven to twelve previously published healthy control repertoires from donors whose ages ranged from about 6 to 26 years. Results the study describes overall, beyond this receptor: Significantly higher frequencies in patients than in controls were found for five or six TRBV segments, including TRBV5-6, TRBV5-1 and TRBV20-1. Direct clustering with F measure revealed strong co-clustering of samples prepared in the same batch, which led to a batch-effect correction. Significantly lower normalized Chao1 diversity was found in multiple sclerosis patients than in controls, suggesting substantial peripheral T-cell clonal expansion. The control group was slightly older than the multiple sclerosis patient group.

CDR1 is given as SGHRS and CDR2 as YFSETQ, both from the germline V gene. The cysteine opens and the phenylalanine closes a CDR3 of 14 amino acids. Only the CDR3 part of the read is kept: 42 bases, read in frame from the first base. V loses 4 bases, J loses 7 bases, and the germline ends lie 18 bases apart. Preparation of the library involved PCR. The sequencer listed for this sample is Illumina HiSeq 2500. To reduce PCR and sequencing biases, unique molecular identifiers were built into the TCR beta cDNA libraries. Roughly 0.5 million cDNA molecules were obtained per 1 to 10 million input T cells, so each molecule approximated one T cell. The same protocol used for the earlier healthy control dataset was applied to prepare and sequence the patient libraries. Samples belonging to the same batch were prepared together, multiplexed and sequenced on a shared HiSeq lane. In the authors' own workflow: Raw barcoded reads were processed with MIGEC, and single-read molecular identifier groups were discarded before consensus assembly and CDR3 extraction. Clonotype tables were post-analysed with VDJtools, normalizing diversity by down-sampling all datasets to the smallest sample size. In repertoire overlap clustering, CDR3 amino acid sequences, but not nucleotide sequences, were matched to correct batch-related cross-sample contamination. TCRdb ran its own pipeline on the public reads, namely fastp trimming at Q25 and MiXCR clone calling, and kept in-frame beta chains. One record per CDR3 amino acid sequence lists the most common genes and DNA. The V and J calls and clone size come from TCRdb's table, not from the authors' own analysis. This sample lists hundreds of thousands of distinct CDR3 sequences; roughly half were detected once. The ten largest clones add up to about 4.8% of the sample.

To demonstrate the VDJtools post-analysis software, TCR beta repertoires were profiled from the peripheral blood of 10 to 15 young patients with multiple sclerosis. The multiple sclerosis patients were children and adolescents ranging in age from about 6 to 17 years. The TCR comes from a girl between 5 and 17 years old with multiple sclerosis. Recombination linked TRBV5-1 to TRBJ2-7, with the identity of the D gene unclear. The sequenced sample consisted of blood. The CDR3: CASSHDGSLGEQYF. The nucleotide sequence is TGCGCCAGCAGCCATGACGGTTCCCTCGGGGAGCAGTACTTC. With all but the CDR3 taken from the reference TRBV5-1 and TRBJ2-7 genes, the full variable domain is: KAGVTQTPRYLIKTRGQQVTLSCSPISGHRSVSWYQQTPGQGLQFLFEYFSETQRNKGNFPGRFSGRQFSNSRSEMNVSTLELGDSALYLCASSHDGSLGEQYFGPGTRLTVT.